The clone carrying this T cell receptor beta chain has ten or more counts. The record originates from a study of T-cell reconstitution after alpha-beta-depleted transplantation in children. A library of TCRbeta sequences, prepared with unique molecular identifiers, was generated. TCRdb recomputed calls from the PCR reads with MiXCR, one row per CDR3 protein. In the table there are more than 550,000 distinct CDR3 sequences, roughly a tenth of which are singletons. Looked up from germline, CDR1 is DFQATT and CDR2 is SNEGSKA (reference sequence). With V trimmed by 8 bases and J by 6 bases, 16 bases remained unmatched. The CDR3 contains 15 residues.

Sequencing used PBMCs from the stem cell graft donor, obtained from the stem cell graft. V gene TRBV20-1 combines with J gene TRBJ2-7, with TRBD2 matching 10 bases. This TCR came from a human donor who donated a stem cell graft to a child with acute myeloid leukemia. This CDR3 reads CSPRPGLAEISEQYF. The DNA for the CDR3 is TGCAGTCCCAGACCTGGACTAGCGGAGATCTCCGAGCAGTACTTC.